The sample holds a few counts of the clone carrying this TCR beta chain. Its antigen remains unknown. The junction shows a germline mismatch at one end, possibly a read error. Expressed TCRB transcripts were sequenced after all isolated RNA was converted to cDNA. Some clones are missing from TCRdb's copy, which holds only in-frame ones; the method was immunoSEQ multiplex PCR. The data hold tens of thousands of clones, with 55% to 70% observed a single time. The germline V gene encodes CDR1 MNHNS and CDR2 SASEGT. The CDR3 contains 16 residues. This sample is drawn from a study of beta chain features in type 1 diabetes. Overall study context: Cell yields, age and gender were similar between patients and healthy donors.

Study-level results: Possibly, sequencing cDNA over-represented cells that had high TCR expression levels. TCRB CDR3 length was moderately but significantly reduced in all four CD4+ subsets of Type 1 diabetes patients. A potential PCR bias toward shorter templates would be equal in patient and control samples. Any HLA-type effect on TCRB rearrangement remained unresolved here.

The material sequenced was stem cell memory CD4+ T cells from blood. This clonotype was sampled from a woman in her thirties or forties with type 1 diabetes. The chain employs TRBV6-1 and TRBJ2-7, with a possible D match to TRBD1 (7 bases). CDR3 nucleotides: TGTGCCATCAGTGAGCCGGGCAGGGGGGATCCCTACGAGCAGTACTTC. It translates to CAISEPGRGDPYEQYF.